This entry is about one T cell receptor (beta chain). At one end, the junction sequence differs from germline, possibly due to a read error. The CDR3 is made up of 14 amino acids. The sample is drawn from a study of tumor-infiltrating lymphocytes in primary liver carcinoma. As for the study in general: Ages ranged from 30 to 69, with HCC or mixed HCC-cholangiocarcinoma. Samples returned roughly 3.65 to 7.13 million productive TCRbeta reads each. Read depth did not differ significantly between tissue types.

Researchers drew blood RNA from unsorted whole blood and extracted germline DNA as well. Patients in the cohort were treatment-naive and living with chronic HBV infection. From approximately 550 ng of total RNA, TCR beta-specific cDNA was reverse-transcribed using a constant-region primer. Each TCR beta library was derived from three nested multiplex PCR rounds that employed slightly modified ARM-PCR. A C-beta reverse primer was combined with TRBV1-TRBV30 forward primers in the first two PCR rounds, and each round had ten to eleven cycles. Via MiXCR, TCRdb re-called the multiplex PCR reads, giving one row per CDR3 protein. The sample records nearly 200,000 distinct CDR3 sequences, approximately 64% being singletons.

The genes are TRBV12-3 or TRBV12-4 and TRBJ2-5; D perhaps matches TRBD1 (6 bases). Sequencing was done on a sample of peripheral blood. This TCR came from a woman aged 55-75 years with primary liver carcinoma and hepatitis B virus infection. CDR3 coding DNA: TGTGTCAGCAGGCCGGAACAGGGTATGAAGACCCAGTACTTC. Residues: CVSRPEQGMKTQYF.